One sample yielded the 22 T cell receptor beta chains listed below, sequenced in a study of blood T cells in healthy people across ages. A second PCR, run for roughly 7 to 11 cycles, used a sample-barcoded 5' primer plus a J-beta primer mix. One entry per CDR3 protein, called by TCRdb with MiXCR from the 5' RACE reads. Here the sample spans hundreds of thousands of distinct CDR3 sequences, roughly 26% being singletons. These sequences were also reported in another study, on T cells of mothers and their children.

Sequencing input: blood. These TCRs come from a boy between 10 and 17 years old in good health.

This chain links TRBV28 with TRBJ2-3; a weak D match, TRBD1 (5 bases). The germline CDR1 and CDR2 sequences are MDHEN and SYDVKM. CDR3 size: 15 residues. Trimming took off 6 bases at V and 5 bases at J, with 18 bases between the two ends. CDR3 protein: CASSPQGIFRDTQYF. CDR3 nucleotides: TGTGCCAGCAGCCCCCAGGGAATCTTCAGAGATACGCAGTATTTT. The whole variable domain, filled in from reference TRBV28 and TRBJ2-3, reads DVKVTQSSRYLVKRTGEKVFLECVQDMDHENMFWYRQDPGLGLRLIYFSYDVKMKEKGDIPEGYSVSREKKERFSLILESASTNQTSMYLCASSPQGIFRDTQYFGPGTRLTVL.

This clonotype has more than one count but fewer than ten. The genes are TRBV15 and TRBJ1-1; TRBD1 matches at 10 bases. The V gene's germline CDR1 is LNHNV and CDR2 YYDKDF (reference sequence). The CDR3 loop spans 15 amino acids. With 6 bases clipped from V and 5 bases from J, the junction kept 9 bases outside the gene matches. The chain's CDR3 is CATSHGDRGSTEAFF. The CDR3 DNA sequence: TGTGCCACCAGTCACGGGGACAGGGGAAGTACTGAAGCTTTCTTT.

The V call is TRBV7-9, the J call TRBJ2-1; TRBD2 matches 7 bases. With V trimmed by 4 bases and J by 0 bases, 9 bases remained unmatched. The V gene's germline CDR1 is SEHNR and CDR2 FQNEAQ (reference sequence). The length of the CDR3 is 17 residues. CDR3 region: CASSSGSGLSSYNEQFF. CDR3 coding DNA: TGTGCCAGCAGCTCAGGGTCGGGACTAAGCTCCTACAATGAGCAGTTCTTC.

The J gene is TRBJ1-3, the V gene TRBV7-9; no clear D gene. The CDR3 is 15 amino acids. V lost 5 bases, J lost 2 bases, and 13 bases lay in between. CDR1 and CDR2 (germline): SEHNR, FQNEAQ (reference sequence). CDR3 in amino acids: CASSTIGDAGNTIYF. For the CDR3, the DNA is TGTGCCAGCAGCACTATTGGGGATGCTGGAAACACCATATATTTT. Drawing the rest from reference TRBV7-9 and TRBJ1-3, the complete variable domain is DTGVSQNPRHKITKRGQNVTFRCDPISEHNRLYWYRQTLGQGPEFLTYFQNEAQLEKSRLLSDRFSAERPKGSFSTLEIQRTEQGDSAMYLCASSTIGDAGNTIYFGEGSWLTVV.

The table lists this clonotype with a few counts. This sequence joins TRBV5-1 and TRBJ1-1; 9 bases line up with TRBD1. The CDR3 loop spans 14 amino acids. Germline V gives CDR1 SGHRS, CDR2 YFSETQ. The J segment lost 1 base and the V segment lost 4 bases, leaving 2 bases of the junction unmatched. This CDR3 is CASSKDRGNTEAFF. In DNA form, the CDR3 reads TGCGCCAGCAGCAAGGACAGGGGGAACACTGAAGCTTTCTTT.

The genes are TRBV9 and TRBJ2-5; 7 positions agree with TRBD2. Unmatched junction bases numbered 4, after V lost 3 bases and J lost 5 bases. The CDR3 is made up of 13 amino acids. Germline values: CDR1 SGDLS, CDR2 YYNGEE. The CDR3 coding sequence is TGTGCCAGCAGCGGAGCGGGGTTTGAGACCCAGTACTTC. Its translation: CASSGAGFETQYF.

The genes are TRBV28 and TRBJ2-1, with unresolved D. CDR1 and CDR2 (germline): MDHEN, SYDVKM. The length of the CDR3 is 14 residues. V lost 5 bases to trimming and J lost 7 bases, with 15 bases between them. The CDR3 DNA follows: TGTGCCAGCAGTGTCCCCCCCGGGCTAAATGAGCAGTTCTTC. It codes for CASSVPPGLNEQFF. Looking up the rest from reference TRBV28 and TRBJ2-1 gives the full variable domain: DVKVTQSSRYLVKRTGEKVFLECVQDMDHENMFWYRQDPGLGLRLIYFSYDVKMKEKGDIPEGYSVSREKKERFSLILESASTNQTSMYLCASSVPPGLNEQFFGPGTRLTVL.

The chain carries TRBV5-1 and TRBJ2-7; 7 bases are a match to TRBD2. Germline CDR1 is SGHRS and CDR2 is YFSETQ. Trimming took 1 base from V and 7 from J; bases not matched to a gene: 11. The CDR3 runs 15 residues. The chain's CDR3 is CASSLNWGGEWEQYF. Written as DNA, the CDR3 is TGCGCCAGCAGCTTGAACTGGGGAGGGGAGTGGGAGCAGTACTTC.

CDR3 sequence reads: CASSLGGRLYGYTF. In nucleotides, the CDR3 is TGTGCCAGCAGCTTAGGTGGCCGACTCTATGGCTACACCTTC. The chain couples TRBV7-2 to TRBJ1-2; D is unresolved. V was pared by 1 base and J by 4 bases, with 10 bases between. The germline V gene encodes CDR1 SGHTA and CDR2 FQGNSA. CDR3 length equals 14 residues.

This clonotype was seen more than once but under ten times. V usage is TRBV10-3 and J usage is TRBJ2-5; tentative D call: TRBD2 (7 bases). CDR3 length equals 15 residues. Trimming removed 0 bases at V and 7 bases at J, with 15 bases between. Germline CDR1 and CDR2: ENHRY and SYGVKD. CDR3 nucleotides: TGTGCCATCAGTGAGTCGGGAGGGACACGCGGGACCCAGTACTTC. Protein sequence: CAISESGGTRGTQYF.

The chain uses TRBV28 and TRBJ2-5; possibly TRBD1 or TRBD2 for D (6 bases each). This CDR3 spans 13 amino acids. Trimming pared 10 bases from V and 4 bases from J, leaving 16 bases between. The germline V gene has CDR1 MDHEN and CDR2 SYDVKM. CDR3 DNA sequence: TGTGCCATCAATAGGGGGGCGCGAGAGACCCAGTACTTC. It codes for CAINRGARETQYF.

This rearrangement joins TRBV20-1 to TRBJ2-5; D gene uncertain. The CDR3 spans 14 residues. Deletions cut 3 bases from V and 2 bases from J, with 13 bases between. Germline V CDR1 and CDR2: DFQATT, SNEGSKA (reference sequence). The CDR3 spells CSASLPQAQETQYF. CDR3 sequence (DNA): TGCAGTGCTAGTCTCCCCCAAGCGCAAGAGACCCAGTACTTC.

This clonotype was seen more than once but under ten times. The V and J genes are TRBV5-1 and TRBJ1-2; 7 bases are shared with TRBD1. CDR1 and CDR2 (germline): SGHRS, YFSETQ. J was trimmed by 1 base and V by 1 base; bases with no gene match: 4. The CDR3 is made up of 15 amino acids. CDR3 sequence reads: CASSLSRDSNYGYTF. As DNA, the CDR3 is TGCGCCAGCAGCTTGTCCCGGGACAGTAACTATGGCTACACCTTC.

A note on this clonotype: A read error is possible here, since a much larger clone lies one base away. The chain carries TRBV12-3 or TRBV12-4 and TRBJ2-5; 7 nucleotides line up with TRBD1. J lost 4 bases, V lost 6 bases, and 5 bases had no gene match. The CDR3 runs 13 residues. CDR3 sequence reads: CASSTDRVETQYF. The CDR3 coding sequence is TGTGCCAGCAGCACCGACAGGGTAGAGACCCAGTACTTC.

This chain connects TRBV24-1 to TRBJ2-7; D not resolved. Between the trimmed V and J ends, which lost 4 bases and 6 bases, there was a span of 9 bases. The germline V gene has CDR1 KGHDR and CDR2 SFDVKD. This CDR3 is 12 amino acids long. CDR3 sequence reads: CATSEPLREQYV. CDR3 nucleotides: TGTGCCACCAGTGAGCCCTTACGCGAGCAGTACGTC.

This clonotype was found a few times. Written as DNA, the CDR3 is TGTGCCAGCAGCCAAGAGGCAGCTCCTCAAGAGACCCAGTACTTC. Its protein product is CASSQEAAPQETQYF. This chain joins TRBV4-2 and TRBJ2-5, with D unclear. V lost 0 bases to trimming and J lost 2 bases, with 10 bases between them. The germline V gene encodes CDR1 LGHNA and CDR2 YNFKEQ. The CDR3 covers 15 residues.

V gene TRBV9 combines with J gene TRBJ2-2; D not certain. CDR1 and CDR2 from the germline V gene are SGDLS and YYNGEE. The V end was cut by 0 bases, the J end by 4 bases, with 7 bases between. This CDR3 has 14 amino acids. CDR3: CASSVELATGELFF. The DNA of the CDR3 is TGTGCCAGCAGCGTAGAACTGGCCACCGGGGAGCTGTTTTTT.

This clonotype appeared a few times. CDR3 residues: CSAWATEETQYF. CDR3 nucleotide sequence: TGCAGCGCTTGGGCAACCGAAGAGACCCAGTACTTC. The rearrangement joins TRBV29-1 to TRBJ2-5; D is unclear. The V gene lost 7 bases and the J gene lost 3 bases, with 12 bases spanning the gap. Germline V gene data show CDR1 as SQVTM and CDR2 as ANQGSEA. This CDR3 is built from 12 residues.

This chain joins TRBV12-3 or TRBV12-4 and TRBJ1-1, with TRBD1 matching 9 bases. V lost 6 bases to trimming and J lost 1 base; unmatched junction nucleotides: 6. The CDR3 has 15 residues. CDR3 nucleotides: TGTGCCAGCAGGATACAGGGGGCGAGGAACACTGAAGCTTTCTTT. Protein product: CASRIQGARNTEAFF.

The rearrangement links TRBV2 to TRBJ1-4; 8 bases line up with TRBD1. With 8 bases clipped from V and 3 bases from J, the junction kept 8 bases outside the gene matches. CDR1 and CDR2 (germline): SNHLY, FYNNEI. The CDR3 runs to 15 residues. As DNA, the CDR3 is TGTGCCAGCTCAGGGGGCGGGCCTTCTAATGAAAAACTGTTTTTT. Protein: CASSGGGPSNEKLFF. The complete variable domain, with remaining parts taken from reference TRBV2 and TRBJ1-4, reads EPEVTQTPSHQVTQMGQEVILRCVPISNHLYFYWYRQILGQKVEFLVSFYNNEISEKSEIFDDQFSVERPDGSNFTLKIRSTKLEDSAMYFCASSGGGPSNEKLFFGSGTQLSVL.

The chain combines TRBV19 with TRBJ2-3; 10 bases match TRBD2. Trimming took 10 bases from V and 4 from J; bases not matched to a gene: 8. CDR1 and CDR2 (germline): LNHDA, SQIVND (reference sequence). The CDR3 spans 14 residues. Written as DNA, the CDR3 is TGTGCCACCCTAGCGGGGGCGACGGCAGATACGCAGTATTTT. It specifies CATLAGATADTQYF.

The chain links TRBV2 to TRBJ2-2, with 12 positions matching TRBD2. V lost 7 bases, J lost 2 bases, and 5 bases stayed unmatched. The CDR3 has 16 residues. The V gene's germline CDR1 is SNHLY and CDR2 FYNNEI. Here the CDR3 reads CASNPTSGGNTGELFF. The CDR3 DNA sequence: TGTGCCAGCAACCCGACTAGCGGGGGTAACACCGGGGAGCTGTTTTTT.